These T cell receptor beta chains were read from a single sample in a study of T cells expressing NK-cell markers. TCRdb reprocessed the 5' RACE reads, with one entry per CDR3 protein and no DNA. In all, the sample yields 130,000 to 150,000 distinct CDR3 sequences. Sequenced: blood T cells: a sorted CD56 or NKG2C T cell subset, CD4+ or CD8+ T cells, or bulk PBMC T cells (not recorded which). The receptors here all came from a man aged 18 to 35 in good health. The CDR3 runs from the conserved cysteine through the conserved F or W.

V gene	J gene	CDR3 protein
TRBV16	TRBJ2-7	CASSQLLAGDLYEQYF
TRBV7-8	TRBJ2-5	CASSQVGSWKFGQETQYF
TRBV20-1	TRBJ2-2	CSARDEESTNTGELFF
TRBV5-1	TRBJ2-3	CASSSTGGSTTDTQYF
TRBV10-2	TRBJ2-3	CASSLTSGADTQYF
TRBV6-1	TRBJ2-5	CASSTGWAETQYF
TRBV6-2/TRBV6-3	TRBJ2-7	CASSYVTELLNIYEQYF
TRBV15	TRBJ2-3	CATSGGKSSTDTQYF
TRBV7-9	TRBJ2-7	CASSWGPGTGEYEQYF
TRBV27	TRBJ2-1	CASSFRGGGFYNEQFF
TRBV6-1	TRBJ2-3	CASTGRGWDTQYF
TRBV20-1	TRBJ2-1	CSARLFGTSGRIHNEQFF
TRBV12-3/TRBV12-4	TRBJ2-7	CASSFRQGEQYF
TRBV7-3	TRBJ2-7	CASSLSSGTAEQYF
TRBV19	TRBJ2-7	CASSPVGIHYEQYF
TRBV15	TRBJ1-2	CATSSIGVSYGYTF
TRBV11-3	TRBJ2-1	CASSGVSGRRNEQFF
TRBV20-1	TRBJ2-1	CSARDRAKALSYNEQFF
TRBV18	TRBJ2-1	CASSPPGDGFGTYNEQFF
TRBV11-2	TRBJ2-1	CASSFPTSGMRSYNEQFF
TRBV29-1	TRBJ2-3	CSVTGLRTDTQYF
TRBV7-2	TRBJ1-1	CASSTYEVRDPEAFF
TRBV27	TRBJ2-7	CASSLRPPHEQYF
TRBV6-1	TRBJ2-1	CASSEQPGGIYNEQFF
TRBV20-1	TRBJ2-3	CSANKAQGAADTQYF
TRBV13	TRBJ2-5	CASSLGHEWETQYF
TRBV29-1	TRBJ2-2	CSATGLAGDTGELFF
TRBV29-1	TRBJ2-7	CSVWGGEYEQYF
TRBV7-9	TRBJ2-7	CASSLPQGTSAYEQYF
TRBV24-1	TRBJ2-4	CATSDLRSPNIQYF
TRBV15	TRBJ2-2	CATSDRVNTGELFF
TRBV5-1	TRBJ2-1	CACQQGAMGDEQFF
TRBV19	TRBJ1-6	CASSNKGDSPLHF
TRBV6-2/TRBV6-3	TRBJ2-2	CASTYPSPNTGELFF
TRBV9	TRBJ2-3	CASSNYRDVKTDTQYF
TRBV30	TRBJ2-7	CAWSVRIGTGQGDYEQYF
TRBV7-9	TRBJ2-3	CASSLNSPTDTQYF
TRBV7-6	TRBJ2-2	CASSNRAGDTTGELFF